The 26 T cell receptor beta chains below were found in one sample sequenced in a study of cytomegalovirus exposure and HLA in healthy donors. TCRdb keeps only in-frame clones here, not all; method: immunoSEQ multiplex PCR. The sample consists of approximately 300,000 clones, 86% of them appearing once. The sequenced sample was PBMCs. The receptors were sampled from a woman under 30 in good health and CMV-seronegative.

The gene calls are TRBV5-4 and TRBJ2-1, with TRBD2 identical over 10 bases. The germline CDR1 and CDR2 sequences are SGHNT and YYREEE (reference sequence). V lost 10 bases to trimming and J lost 9 bases; unmatched junction nucleotides: 22. The CDR3 totals 17 residues. DNA of the CDR3: TGTGCCTGCGGAGGTAGCGGGAGGAATTCGACCCCGCGTGAGCAGTTCTTC. The encoded protein is CACGGSGRNSTPREQFF.

Only a few counts were recorded for this clone. V usage is TRBV2 and J usage is TRBJ1-2; D remains ambiguous. Germline V gene data show CDR1 as SNHLY and CDR2 as FYNNEI. The CDR3 totals 12 residues. The germline V and J ends were trimmed by 3 bases and 2 bases, with 4 bases remaining between them. CDR3 sequence (DNA): TGTGCCAGCAGTGACTTAAACTATGGCTACACCTTC. This encodes CASSDLNYGYTF.

The chain uses TRBV6-4 and TRBJ2-3; 12 nucleotides align to TRBD2. The V gene's germline CDR1 is MRHNA and CDR2 SNTAGT. The CDR3 contains 16 residues. V dropped 2 bases and J dropped 6; count of bases not matched to a gene: 6. The CDR3 DNA reads as TGTGCCAGCAGTGACGGGCTAGCGGGAGGGCTGGATACGCAGTATTTT. As protein: CASSDGLAGGLDTQYF.

The chain recombines TRBV27 with TRBJ2-7; weak D call: TRBD1 (5 bases). This CDR3 spans 18 amino acids. CDR1 is MNHEY, CDR2 SMNVEV, per germline (reference sequence). V gave up 5 bases and J gave up 2 bases, with 25 bases separating them. DNA of the CDR3: TGTGCCAGCAGTCTGATATGGGGCCCCCAGGGAACTACCTACGAGCAGTACTTC. It specifies CASSLIWGPQGTTYEQYF.

V is TRBV25-1 and J is TRBJ2-7; 8 nucleotides line up with TRBD2. This CDR3 comprises 15 residues. Germline V CDR1 and CDR2: MGHDK, SYGVNS. The V gene end was trimmed by 2 bases and the J gene end by 6 bases; junction bases not matched to a gene: 9. The CDR3 region has the DNA TGTGCCAGCAGTGAAGAGGCTGCGGGGGGTCGCGAGCAGTACTTC. Encoded protein: CASSEEAAGGREQYF.

The chain joins TRBV28 to TRBJ1-2; D is perhaps TRBD1 (5 bases). Germline V CDR1 and CDR2: MDHEN, SYDVKM. The CDR3 runs to 14 residues. V shed 0 bases and J shed 4 bases, with 9 bases lying between them. CDR3 coding DNA: TGTGCCAGCAGTTTATGGCCGGGGGGCTATGGCTACACCTTC. Translated: CASSLWPGGYGYTF.

This clone was picked up a small number of times. The chain employs TRBV6-5 and TRBJ2-2, with 9 bases that match TRBD1. The CDR3 is made up of 14 amino acids. Per germline, CDR1 MNHEY and CDR2 SVGAGI. V shed 5 bases, J shed 6 bases, and the junction held 4 bases outside the gene matches. For the CDR3, the DNA is TGTGCCAGCAGTGTCGGACAGGGGTCCGGGGAGCTGTTTTTT. Translated: CASSVGQGSGELFF.

The chain combines TRBV5-1 with TRBJ2-3; 12 bases fit TRBD1. CDR3 size: 15 residues. The J segment lost 8 bases and the V segment lost 3 bases, leaving 7 bases of the junction unmatched. CDR1 is SGHRS and CDR2 is YFSETQ in the germline V gene. The DNA for the CDR3 is TGCGCCAGCAGCTCCGGGACAGGGGGCTTAGGTACGCAGTATTTT. Translation gives CASSSGTGGLGTQYF.

This clone was seen a handful of times. Other DNA sequences within the sample encode an identical CDR3. The chain is built from TRBV18 and TRBJ2-7; 7 nucleotides align to TRBD1. The CDR3 consists of 13 residues. V shed 3 bases, J shed 4 bases, and the junction held 3 bases outside the gene matches. The V gene's germline CDR1 is KGHSH and CDR2 LQKENI. CDR3 DNA sequence: TGTGCCAGCTCACCGGGACAGACTTACGAGCAGTACTTC. This translates into CASSPGQTYEQYF.

This chain joins TRBV4-3 and TRBJ2-3, with D hard to call. V dropped 2 bases and J dropped 3 bases, with 9 bases sitting between them. This CDR3 is 14 amino acids long. Germline V lookup: CDR1 LGHNA, CDR2 YSLEER. The chain's CDR3 is CASSQLQETDTQYF. CDR3 in DNA: TGCGCCAGCAGCCAATTGCAGGAAACAGATACGCAGTATTTT.

This chain joins TRBV25-1 and TRBJ2-5; D might be TRBD2 (6 bases). This CDR3 is built from 13 residues. Germline CDR1 reads MGHDK; CDR2 reads SYGVNS. V dropped 3 bases and J dropped 11 bases, with 16 bases sitting between them. CDR3 DNA: TGTGCCAGCAGTGACCCCCGCTTCGGAGGGCAGTACTTC. Translation: CASSDPRFGGQYF.

The chain carries TRBV6-1 and TRBJ2-7; tentative D call: TRBD2 (5 bases). There are 13 residues in the CDR3. Trimming removed 3 bases at V and 7 bases at J, with 13 bases between. CDR1 and CDR2 from the germline V gene are MNHNS and SASEGT. The CDR3 nucleotides read TGTGCCAGCAGTGACCTATACAGCGGAGAGCAGTACTTC. This gives the protein CASSDLYSGEQYF.

The chain combines TRBV2 with TRBJ2-3, with 7 bases aligning to TRBD2. CDR1 is SNHLY, CDR2 FYNNEI, per germline. V lost 6 bases, J lost 0 bases, and 3 bases stayed unmatched. CDR3 length: 14 amino acids. This chain's CDR3 is CASRGGTSTDTQYF. The CDR3 bases are TGTGCCAGCAGGGGGGGGACTAGCACAGATACGCAGTATTTT.

The genes are TRBV6-1 and TRBJ1-4; D is undetermined. CDR1 MNHNS and CDR2 SASEGT come from the germline V gene. The CDR3 runs to 14 residues. Trimming pared 8 bases from V and 8 bases from J, leaving 18 bases between. The CDR3 is CASSSIGRREKLFF. The CDR3, as DNA: TGTGCCAGCTCGAGCATCGGCAGGCGAGAAAAACTGTTTTTT.

This clone was recorded once. DNA of the CDR3: TGCGCCAGCAGCCCGGAGGCGGGAGAATTTTACGAGCAGTACTTC. It codes for CASSPEAGEFYEQYF. V and J are TRBV5-1 and TRBJ2-7; 7 bases are a match to TRBD2. This CDR3 spans 15 amino acids. Germline V gives CDR1 SGHRS, CDR2 YFSETQ. J was trimmed by 4 bases and V by 4 bases; bases with no gene match: 11.

As regards this clone: Distinct nucleotide sequences in the sample also encode this CDR3. This rearrangement joins TRBV27 to TRBJ2-2, with D perhaps matching TRBD2 (6 bases). Germline V gene sequence: CDR1 MNHEY, CDR2 SMNVEV (reference sequence). This CDR3 region has 14 residues. V dropped 5 bases and J dropped 2 bases, with 9 bases sitting between them. The CDR3 spells CASSPGLNTGELFF. The CDR3, as DNA: TGTGCCAGCAGTCCGGGACTCAACACCGGGGAGCTGTTTTTT.

This clone was found once. The chain carries TRBV19 and TRBJ2-3, with TRBD2 identical over 8 bases. From germline, CDR1 is LNHDA and CDR2 SQIVND (reference sequence). The CDR3 runs 17 residues. V was clipped by 7 bases and J by 2 bases; unmatched bases: 14. The chain's CDR3 is CASTPVWREALTDTQYF. The DNA for the CDR3 is TGTGCCAGTACCCCGGTTTGGCGGGAGGCCCTCACAGATACGCAGTATTTT.

V and J are TRBV30 and TRBJ2-3; 9 bases are shared with TRBD2. Trimming removed 2 bases from V and 4 bases from J; junction bases left unmatched: 10. The germline CDR1 and CDR2 sequences are GTSNPN and SVGIG (reference sequence). The CDR3 has 16 residues. The CDR3, as DNA: TGTGCCTGGAGTCGGAGTCTAGCGGGATTATCAGATACGCAGTATTTT. Its protein product is CAWSRSLAGLSDTQYF.

This clone appeared a few times. V and J are TRBV5-6 and TRBJ1-3; no clear D. CDR1 and CDR2 from the germline V gene are SGHDT and YYEEEE. There are 17 residues in the CDR3. V was clipped by 0 bases and J by 0 bases, with 13 bases between them. The CDR3: CASSLVEGSLSGNTIYF. CDR3 in DNA: TGTGCCAGCAGCTTGGTGGAGGGAAGTCTCTCTGGAAACACCATATATTTT. Variable domain in full (rest from reference TRBV5-6 and TRBJ1-3): DAGVTQSPTHLIKTRGQQVTLRCSPKSGHDTVSWYQQALGQGPQFIFQYYEEEERQRGNFPDRFSGHQFPNYSSELNVNALLLGDSALYLCASSLVEGSLSGNTIYFGEGSWLTVV.

The rearrangement links TRBV11-2 to TRBJ2-7; 7 nucleotides match TRBD2. V trimming: 2 bases; J trimming: 3 bases; junction bases outside the gene matches: 10. Per the germline V gene, CDR1 is SGHAT and CDR2 is FQNNGV. This CDR3 has 16 residues. The CDR3 nucleotides are TGTGCCAGCAGCTTATTGCCCTTAGCGGGCAACTACGAGCAGTACTTC. It is translated as CASSLLPLAGNYEQYF.

The rearrangement joins TRBV7-9 to TRBJ2-3; TRBD2 agrees at 13 bases. The CDR3 extends over 17 amino acids. Per germline, CDR1 SEHNR and CDR2 FQNEAQ (reference sequence). With V trimmed by 5 bases and J by 2 bases, 7 bases remained unmatched. This CDR3 reads CASSPGLAGSYTDTQYF. The CDR3 region has the DNA TGTGCCAGCAGCCCGGGACTAGCGGGATCTTACACAGATACGCAGTATTTT.

The rearrangement links TRBV4-3 to TRBJ2-1, with no clear D. The germline V gene encodes CDR1 LGHNA and CDR2 YSLEER. Trimming removed 0 bases from V and 5 bases from J, with 2 bases in between. This CDR3 has 12 residues. This CDR3 reads CASSQDNNEQFF. Written as DNA, the CDR3 is TGCGCCAGCAGCCAAGACAACAATGAGCAGTTCTTC.

V is TRBV20-1 and J is TRBJ2-2; D call uncertain. The CDR3 loop spans 11 amino acids. CDR1 DFQATT and CDR2 SNEGSKA come from the germline V gene (reference sequence). Between the trimmed V and J ends, which lost 7 bases and 6 bases, there was a span of 9 bases. CDR3 bases: TGCAGTGGCGCGCGGTCCGGGGAGCTGTTTTTT. Protein: CSGARSGELFF.

J is TRBJ1-2 and V is TRBV6-1, with D possibly matching TRBD1 (6 bases). The CDR3 extends over 15 amino acids. Between the trimmed V and J ends, which lost 6 bases and 6 bases, there was a span of 20 bases. Germline CDR1 is MNHNS and CDR2 is SASEGT. The CDR3 here is CASRLGADMKDGYTF. The CDR3 DNA reads TGTGCCAGCAGACTGGGGGCTGATATGAAAGATGGCTACACCTTC.

This sequence joins TRBV5-8 and TRBJ2-7, with 10 bases identical to TRBD1. The germline V gene has CDR1 SGHTS and CDR2 YDEGEE. Trimming cost V 3 bases and J 1 base; bases outside gene matches: 7. The CDR3 loop spans 16 amino acids. The CDR3 bases are TGTGCCAGCAGCTGGTGGACAGGGGGGGATTCCTACGAGCAGTACTTC. Protein: CASSWWTGGDSYEQYF.

The chain joins TRBV29-1 to TRBJ2-7; D possibly corresponds to TRBD1 (5 bases). Germline CDR1 reads SQVTM; CDR2 reads ANQGSEA. Trimming shortened V by 7 bases and J by 3 bases, and 10 bases separated the two germline ends. The CDR3 contains 11 residues. As DNA, the CDR3 is TGCAGCGGACAAGACAGCTACGAGCAGTACTTC. It encodes CSGQDSYEQYF.